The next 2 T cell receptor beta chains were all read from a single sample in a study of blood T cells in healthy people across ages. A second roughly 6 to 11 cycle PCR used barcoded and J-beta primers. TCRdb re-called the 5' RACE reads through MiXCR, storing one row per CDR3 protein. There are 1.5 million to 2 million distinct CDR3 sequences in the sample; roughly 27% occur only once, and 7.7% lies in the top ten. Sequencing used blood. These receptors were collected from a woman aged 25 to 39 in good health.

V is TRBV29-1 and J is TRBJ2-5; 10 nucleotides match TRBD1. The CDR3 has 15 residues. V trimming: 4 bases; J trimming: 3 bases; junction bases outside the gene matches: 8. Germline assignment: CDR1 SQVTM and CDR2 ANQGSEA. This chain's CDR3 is CSVARGTGAEETQYF. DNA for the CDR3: TGCAGCGTTGCGCGTGGGACAGGGGCCGAAGAGACCCAGTACTTC.

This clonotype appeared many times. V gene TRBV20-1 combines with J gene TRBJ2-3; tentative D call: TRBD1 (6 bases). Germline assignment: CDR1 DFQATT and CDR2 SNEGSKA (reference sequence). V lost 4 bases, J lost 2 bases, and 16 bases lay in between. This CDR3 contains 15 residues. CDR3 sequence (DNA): TGCAGTGCTACAAAGACAGGAATCACCACAGATACGCAGTATTTT. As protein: CSATKTGITTDTQYF.